The 9 T cell receptor beta chains below all came from one sample that was sequenced in a study of blood T cell repertoires in COVID-19. Libraries were prepared by immunoSEQ multiplex PCR; TCRdb keeps only in-frame clonotypes and omits some of them. The sample gives about 110,000 clones, approximately 81% of which show up once; 30% to 45% is in the top ten. Sequenced: peripheral blood. The receptors here all came from a man older than 75 with acute or convalescent COVID-19.

This clone was recorded a few times. The genes are TRBV5-1 and TRBJ1-1; D unclear. The germline V and J ends were trimmed by 0 bases and 0 bases, with 9 bases remaining between them. Looked up from germline, CDR1 is SGHRS and CDR2 is YFSETQ. The CDR3 loop spans 15 amino acids. This CDR3 reads CASSLDIQLNTEAFF. The CDR3 region has the DNA TGCGCCAGCAGCTTGGACATTCAATTGAACACTGAAGCTTTCTTT. Combining the CDR3 with reference TRBV5-1 and TRBJ1-1 gives the whole variable domain KAGVTQTPRYLIKTRGQQVTLSCSPISGHRSVSWYQQTPGQGLQFLFEYFSETQRNKGNFPGRFSGRQFSNSRSEMNVSTLELGDSALYLCASSLDIQLNTEAFFGQGTRLTVV.

The table lists this clone with a few counts. This sequence joins TRBV19 and TRBJ2-1; the D is unclear. The V gene's germline CDR1 is LNHDA and CDR2 SQIVND (reference sequence). Trimming took 7 bases from V and 3 from J, leaving 10 bases between them. The CDR3 extends over 13 amino acids. The CDR3 loop reads CASNERYYNEQFF. In DNA, the CDR3 is TGTGCCAGTAACGAGAGATACTACAATGAGCAGTTCTTC. Filled out from reference TRBV19 and TRBJ2-1, the complete variable domain reads DGGITQSPKYLFRKEGQNVTLSCEQNLNHDAMYWYRQDPGQGLRLIYYSQIVNDFQKGDIAEGYSVSREKKESFPLTVTSAQKNPTAFYLCASNERYYNEQFFGPGTRLTVL.

The V call is TRBV19, the J call TRBJ1-1; 9 bases line up with TRBD1. The J segment lost 4 bases and the V segment lost 3 bases, leaving 9 bases of the junction unmatched. Germline assignment: CDR1 LNHDA and CDR2 SQIVND (reference sequence). This CDR3 is built from 16 residues. The chain's CDR3 is CASSIGGTGQVTEAFF. The CDR3 DNA follows: TGTGCCAGTAGTATCGGCGGGACAGGGCAGGTCACTGAAGCTTTCTTT.

The sample holds one count of this clone. V is TRBV18 and J is TRBJ2-5, with D possibly matching TRBD1 (6 bases). The V gene lost 6 bases and the J gene lost 1 base, with 9 bases spanning the gap. Germline lookup yields CDR1 KGHSH and CDR2 LQKENI. CDR3 length: 13 residues. The CDR3 protein is CASSRDIQETQYF. As DNA, the CDR3 is TGTGCCAGCTCCCGGGACATCCAAGAGACCCAGTACTTC.

This clone was seen once. This sequence joins TRBV15 and TRBJ2-2; 11 bases fit TRBD1. CDR3 size: 16 residues. V was pared by 6 bases and J by 7 bases, with 10 bases of the junction left unmatched. The germline gives CDR1 LNHNV, CDR2 YYDKDF (reference sequence). The CDR3 spells CATSPAPGQGGGELFF. DNA for the CDR3: TGTGCCACCAGTCCTGCCCCGGGACAGGGGGGCGGGGAGCTGTTTTTT.

The rearrangement links TRBV3-1 (or the pseudogene TRBV3-2) to TRBJ2-1; D not certain. The CDR3 runs 14 residues. Germline V gene lookup returns CDR1 LGHDT and CDR2 YNNKEL (reference sequence). Trimming took 4 bases from V and 0 from J, leaving 7 bases between them. This chain's CDR3 is CASSPRSSYNEQFF. The CDR3 nucleotides read TGTGCCAGCAGCCCCCGGAGCTCCTACAATGAGCAGTTCTTC.

The rearrangement joins TRBV28 to TRBJ2-1, with a weak D call TRBD1 (5 bases). This CDR3 spans 15 amino acids. The ends were cut back, 4 bases at V and 0 bases at J, with 10 bases in the middle. In germline, CDR1 is MDHEN, CDR2 SYDVKM. CDR3 sequence: CASSWTPSSYNEQFF. As DNA, the CDR3 is TGTGCCAGCAGTTGGACACCCAGCTCCTACAATGAGCAGTTCTTC.

This clone is a singleton in its sample. J is TRBJ1-4 and V is TRBV15, with D possibly being TRBD1 (5 bases). This CDR3 comprises 17 residues. V was shortened by 1 base and J by 7 bases, with 19 bases between the two germline ends. The germline V gene has CDR1 LNHNV and CDR2 YYDKDF (reference sequence). The CDR3 is CATSRARAGTRGEKLFF. As DNA, the CDR3 is TGTGCCACCAGCAGAGCCCGGGCCGGGACTAGGGGTGAAAAACTGTTTTTT.

The chain recombines TRBV7-3 with TRBJ2-1; 8 bases are a match to TRBD2. The CDR3 has 15 amino acids. Germline values: CDR1 SGHTA, CDR2 FQGTGA. V was pared by 1 base and J by 8 bases, with 7 bases of the junction left unmatched. This chain's CDR3 is CASSLNAGGWDEQFF. The CDR3, as DNA: TGTGCCAGCAGCTTAAATGCGGGAGGTTGGGATGAGCAGTTCTTC.